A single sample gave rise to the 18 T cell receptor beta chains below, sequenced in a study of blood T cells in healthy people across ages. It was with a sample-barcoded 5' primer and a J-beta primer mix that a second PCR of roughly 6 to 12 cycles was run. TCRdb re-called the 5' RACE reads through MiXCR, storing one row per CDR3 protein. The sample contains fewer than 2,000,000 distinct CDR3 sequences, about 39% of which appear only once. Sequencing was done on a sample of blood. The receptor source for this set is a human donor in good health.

CDR3 in DNA: TGTGCCAGCAGTTTAAGTGTTAGGGCCGCGGTGGCTTTCTTT. Translation gives CASSLSVRAAVAFF. V gene TRBV12-3 or TRBV12-4 combines with J gene TRBJ1-1; D not certain. V dropped 2 bases and J dropped 11 bases, with 18 bases sitting between them. CDR3 length equals 14 residues.

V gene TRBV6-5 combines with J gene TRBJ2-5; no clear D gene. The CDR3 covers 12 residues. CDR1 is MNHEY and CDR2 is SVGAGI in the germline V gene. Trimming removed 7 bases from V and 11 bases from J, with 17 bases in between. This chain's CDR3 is CASKKGFHEQYF. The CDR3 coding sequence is TGTGCCAGCAAAAAAGGCTTCCATGAGCAGTACTTC.

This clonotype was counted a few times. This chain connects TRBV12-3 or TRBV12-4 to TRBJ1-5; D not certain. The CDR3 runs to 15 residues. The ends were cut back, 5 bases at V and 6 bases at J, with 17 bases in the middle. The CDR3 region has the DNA TGTGCCAGCAGTCCACCCTTGCGGAGGGCTCAGCCCCAGCATTTT. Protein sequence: CASSPPLRRAQPQHF.

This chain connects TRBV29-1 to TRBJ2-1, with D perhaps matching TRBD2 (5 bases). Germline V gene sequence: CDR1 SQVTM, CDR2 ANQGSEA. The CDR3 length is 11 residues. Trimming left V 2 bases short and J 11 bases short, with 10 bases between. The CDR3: CSVEKGGKQFF. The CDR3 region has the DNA TGCAGCGTTGAAAAAGGAGGAAAGCAGTTCTTC.

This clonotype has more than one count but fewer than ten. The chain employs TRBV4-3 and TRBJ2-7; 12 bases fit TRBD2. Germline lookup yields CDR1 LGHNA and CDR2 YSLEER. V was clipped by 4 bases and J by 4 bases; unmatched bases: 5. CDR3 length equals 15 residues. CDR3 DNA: TGCGCCAGCAGCCTCACGACTAGCGGGGGATACGAGCAGTACTTC. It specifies CASSLTTSGGYEQYF.

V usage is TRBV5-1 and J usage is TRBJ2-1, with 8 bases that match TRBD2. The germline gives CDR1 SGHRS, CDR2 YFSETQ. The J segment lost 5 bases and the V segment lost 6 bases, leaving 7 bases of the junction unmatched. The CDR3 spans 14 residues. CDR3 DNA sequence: TGCGCCAGCAACATAGCGGGGCCAGACAATGAGCAGTTCTTC. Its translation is CASNIAGPDNEQFF.

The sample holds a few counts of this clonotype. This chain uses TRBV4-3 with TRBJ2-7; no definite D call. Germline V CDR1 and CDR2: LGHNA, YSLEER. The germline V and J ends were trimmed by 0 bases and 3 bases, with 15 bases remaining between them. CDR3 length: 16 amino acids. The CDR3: CASSQDYSSHYYEQYF. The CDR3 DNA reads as TGCGCCAGCAGCCAAGATTATTCGTCGCATTACTACGAGCAGTACTTC.

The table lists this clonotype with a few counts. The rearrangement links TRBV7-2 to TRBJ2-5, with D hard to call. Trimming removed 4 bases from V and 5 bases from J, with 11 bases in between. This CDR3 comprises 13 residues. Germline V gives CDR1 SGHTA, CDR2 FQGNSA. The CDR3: CASSSTPAETQYF. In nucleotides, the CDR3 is TGTGCCAGCAGCTCGACCCCGGCGGAGACCCAGTACTTC. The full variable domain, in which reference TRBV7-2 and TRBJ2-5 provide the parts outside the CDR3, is GAGVSQSPSNKVTEKGKDVELRCDPISGHTALYWYRQSLGQGLEFLIYFQGNSAPDKSGLPSDRFSAERTGGSVSTLTIQRTQQEDSAVYLCASSSTPAETQYFGPGTRLLVL.

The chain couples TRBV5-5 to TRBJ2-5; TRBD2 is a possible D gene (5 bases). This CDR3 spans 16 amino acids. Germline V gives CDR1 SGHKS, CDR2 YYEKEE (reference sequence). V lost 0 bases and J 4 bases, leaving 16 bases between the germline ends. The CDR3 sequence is CASSLEIRSGLETQYF. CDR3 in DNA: TGTGCCAGCAGCTTGGAAATTAGGTCGGGGTTAGAGACCCAGTACTTC.

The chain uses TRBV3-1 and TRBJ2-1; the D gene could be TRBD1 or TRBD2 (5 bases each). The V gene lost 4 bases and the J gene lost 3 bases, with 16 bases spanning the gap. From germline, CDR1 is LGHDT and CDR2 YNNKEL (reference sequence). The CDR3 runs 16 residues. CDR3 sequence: CASSPWDAEYYNEQFF. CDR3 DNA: TGTGCCAGCAGCCCCTGGGACGCCGAGTACTACAATGAGCAGTTCTTC.

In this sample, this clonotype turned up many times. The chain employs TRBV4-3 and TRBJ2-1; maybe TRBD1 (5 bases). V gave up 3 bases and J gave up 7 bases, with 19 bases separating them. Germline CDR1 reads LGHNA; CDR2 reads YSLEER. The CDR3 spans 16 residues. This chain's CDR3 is CASSHMGPDSVNEQFF. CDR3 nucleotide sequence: TGCGCCAGCAGCCACATGGGGCCGGATTCCGTGAATGAGCAGTTCTTC.

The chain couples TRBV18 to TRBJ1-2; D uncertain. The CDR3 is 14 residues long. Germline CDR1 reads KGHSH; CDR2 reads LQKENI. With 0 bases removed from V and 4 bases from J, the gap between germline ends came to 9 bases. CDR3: CASSPPFSVYGYTF. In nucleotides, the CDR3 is TGTGCCAGCTCACCACCTTTCAGCGTCTATGGCTACACCTTC.

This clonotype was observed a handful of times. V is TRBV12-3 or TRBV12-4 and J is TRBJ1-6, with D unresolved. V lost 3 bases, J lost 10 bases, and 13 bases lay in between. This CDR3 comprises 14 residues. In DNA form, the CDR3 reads TGTGCCAGCAGTTTGGAAAGCCACGGATCACCCCTCCACTTT. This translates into CASSLESHGSPLHF.

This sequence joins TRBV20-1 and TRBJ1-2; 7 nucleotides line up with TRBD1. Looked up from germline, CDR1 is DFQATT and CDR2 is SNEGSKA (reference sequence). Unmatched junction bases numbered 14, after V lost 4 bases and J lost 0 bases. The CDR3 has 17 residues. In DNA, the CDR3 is TGCAGTGCTATGGAAACTAGTAACAGGGGATCTAACTATGGCTACACCTTC. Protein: CSAMETSNRGSNYGYTF.

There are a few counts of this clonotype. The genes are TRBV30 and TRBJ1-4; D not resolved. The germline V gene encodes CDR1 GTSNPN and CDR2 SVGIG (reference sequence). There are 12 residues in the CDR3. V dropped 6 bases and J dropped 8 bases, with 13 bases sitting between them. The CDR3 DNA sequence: TGTGCCTGTTCGATCGTTGGCGAAAAACTGTTTTTT. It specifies CACSIVGEKLFF.

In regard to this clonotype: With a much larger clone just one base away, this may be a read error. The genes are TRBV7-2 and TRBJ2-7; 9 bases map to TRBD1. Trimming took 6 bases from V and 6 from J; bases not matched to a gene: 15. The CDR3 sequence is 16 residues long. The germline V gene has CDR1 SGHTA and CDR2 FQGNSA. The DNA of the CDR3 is TGTGCCAGCAGTGGGACAGGGAGGACCGCCAAATGCGAGCAGTACTTC. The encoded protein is CASSGTGRTAKCEQYF.

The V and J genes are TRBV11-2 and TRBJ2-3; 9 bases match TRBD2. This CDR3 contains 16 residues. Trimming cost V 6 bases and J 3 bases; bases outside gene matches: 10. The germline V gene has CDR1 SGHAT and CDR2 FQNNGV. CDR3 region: CASRLLSGGRTDTQYF. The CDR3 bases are TGTGCCAGCAGATTACTTAGCGGGGGCAGGACAGATACGCAGTATTTT.

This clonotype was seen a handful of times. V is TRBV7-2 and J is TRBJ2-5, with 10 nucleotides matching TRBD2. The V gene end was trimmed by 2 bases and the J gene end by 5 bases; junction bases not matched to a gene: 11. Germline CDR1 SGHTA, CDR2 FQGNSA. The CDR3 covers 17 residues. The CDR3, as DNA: TGTGCCAGCAGCTTAAAAGCGGGGGGGTCTGAACCTGAGACCCAGTACTTC. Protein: CASSLKAGGSEPETQYF.